This T cell receptor beta chain came from a study of OX40 agonist ivuxolimab in advanced cancers. Study-level results: CD8+ T cells (on average) carried more expanded clones than CD4+ T cells.

Clones were sequenced by immunoSEQ multiplex PCR, and TCRdb holds only the in-frame ones, with some missing. The sample consists of 50,000 to 65,000 clones, roughly 88% of them appearing once. With regard to this clone: Its target is not known.

The CDR3 consists of 16 residues. Germline-derived CDR1 and CDR2 are MNHNS and SASEGT. V lost 4 bases to trimming and J lost 2 bases, with 15 bases between them. The chain has TRBV6-1 and TRBJ2-1, with a possible D match to TRBD2 (6 bases). Sequenced material: CD4+ or CD8+ T cells sorted from blood, taken in a trial of the OX40 agonist ivuxolimab. This sequence was found in an adult with an advanced solid tumor such as melanoma, head and neck, liver or kidney cancer. CDR3 sequence: CASSANLASAYNEQFF. The CDR3 DNA follows: TGTGCCAGCAGTGCTAACCTAGCGTCCGCCTACAATGAGCAGTTCTTC.